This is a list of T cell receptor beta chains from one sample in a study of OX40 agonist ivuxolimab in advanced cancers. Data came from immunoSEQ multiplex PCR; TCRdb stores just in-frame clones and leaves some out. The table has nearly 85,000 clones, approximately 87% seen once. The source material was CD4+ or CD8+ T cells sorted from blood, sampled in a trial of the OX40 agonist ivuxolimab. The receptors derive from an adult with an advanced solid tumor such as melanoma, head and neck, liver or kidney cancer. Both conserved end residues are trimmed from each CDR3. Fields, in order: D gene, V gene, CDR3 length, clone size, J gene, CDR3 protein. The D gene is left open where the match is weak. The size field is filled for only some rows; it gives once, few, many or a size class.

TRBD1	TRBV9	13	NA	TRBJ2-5	ASSADPGQGMTQY
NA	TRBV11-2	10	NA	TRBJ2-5	ASSPDQRLQY
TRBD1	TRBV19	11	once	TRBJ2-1	ASSMDSGTGEF
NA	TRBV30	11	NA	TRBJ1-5	ACQGGGSQPQH
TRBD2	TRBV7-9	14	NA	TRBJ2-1	ASSLTSSGGYNEQF
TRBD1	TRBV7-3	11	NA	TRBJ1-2	ASSAGQENGYT
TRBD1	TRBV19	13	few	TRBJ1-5	ASSIMTGSNQPQH
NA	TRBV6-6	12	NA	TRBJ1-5	ASGYMGRDQPQH
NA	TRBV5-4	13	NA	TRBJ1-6	ASSQAQGSNSALH
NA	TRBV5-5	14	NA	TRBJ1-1	ASSLFAGTLNTEAF
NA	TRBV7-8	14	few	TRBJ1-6	ASSLSRERYNSPLH
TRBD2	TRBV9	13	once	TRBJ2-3	ASSASGGATDTQY
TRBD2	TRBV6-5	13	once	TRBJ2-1	ASGKAGGSYNEQF
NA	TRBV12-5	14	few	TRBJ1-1	ASGLTTGTSTAEAF
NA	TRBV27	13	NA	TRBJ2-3	ASSQTLSGTDTQY
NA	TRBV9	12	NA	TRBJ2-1	ASSSGHLNNEQF
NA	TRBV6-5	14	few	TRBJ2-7	ASSYSVWGSHYEQY
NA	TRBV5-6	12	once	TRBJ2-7	ASSWGVAGGEQY
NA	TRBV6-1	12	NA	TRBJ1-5	ASRNRARNQPQH
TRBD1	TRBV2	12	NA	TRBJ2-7	ASRGGQGRNEQY
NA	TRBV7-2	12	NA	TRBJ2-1	ASSPRTSLSRQF
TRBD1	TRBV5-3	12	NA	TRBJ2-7	ARSWTGRPYEQY
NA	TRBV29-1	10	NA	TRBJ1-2	SVERDDYGYT
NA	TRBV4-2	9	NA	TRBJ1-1	ASSQAQTVI
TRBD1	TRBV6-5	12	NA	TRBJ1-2	ASRLDRGQYGYT
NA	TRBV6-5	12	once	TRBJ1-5	ASSRQGGNQPQH
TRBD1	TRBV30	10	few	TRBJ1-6	AWAGGRSPLH
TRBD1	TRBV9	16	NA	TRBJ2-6	ASSGTPFRGQGANVLT
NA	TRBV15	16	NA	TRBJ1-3	ATSRELVDSRSGNTIY
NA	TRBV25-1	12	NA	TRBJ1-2	ASSDSAYRGGYT
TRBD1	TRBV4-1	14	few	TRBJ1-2	ASSRNGQGLVYGYT
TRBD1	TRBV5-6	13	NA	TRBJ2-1	ASSLGTGPYNEQF
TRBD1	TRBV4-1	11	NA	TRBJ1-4	ASSQQGAGQLF